The 20 T cell receptor beta chains given below trace back to one sample, sequenced in a study of CXCR3-negative and CXCR3-positive naive CD8 T cells. Their antigen targets remain unknown. Study observations and caveats: Relative to CXCR3-negative naive cells, CXCR3-positive naive cells had more hydrophobic TRB CDR3s.

TRB cDNA was prepared as libraries by UMI-labeled 5' RACE. Reanalyzing the 5' RACE reads, TCRdb keeps one entry per CDR3 protein, without DNA. The listing contains over 55,000 distinct CDR3 sequences. Sample: naive CXCR3+ CD8+ T cells from blood. The sample's subset: CD45RO-CCR7+CD27+CD95- naive CD8+ T cells expressing CXCR3 (TNR3+). These receptors were obtained from a human donor in good health. Some clones in this sample may be carry-over from other donors' samples.

The J gene is TRBJ2-1, the V gene TRBV5-6. The CDR3 is 16 residues long. CDR1 and CDR2 from the germline V gene are SGHDT and YYEEEE. CDR3 protein: CASSLEVLYQYNEQFF.

This sequence joins TRBV7-9 and TRBJ1-1. The CDR3 extends over 14 amino acids. Looked up from germline, CDR1 is SEHNR and CDR2 is FQNEAQ (reference sequence). CDR3 protein: CASSLARVGTEAFF.

The rearrangement joins TRBV29-1 to TRBJ2-1. The CDR3 extends over 11 amino acids. Germline V CDR1 and CDR2: SQVTM, ANQGSEA. CDR3 loop: CSARFYNEQFF.

This sequence joins TRBV20-1 and TRBJ1-5. There are 13 residues in the CDR3. Germline V CDR1 and CDR2: DFQATT, SNEGSKA (reference sequence). CDR3 loop: CSATPITRVFQHF.

The chain recombines TRBV7-9 with TRBJ1-5; the D call of TRBD1 rests on TCRdb alone, since no DNA is present to check it. Germline CDR1 is SEHNR and CDR2 is FQNEAQ (reference sequence). The CDR3 spans 12 residues. The CDR3 region is CASSEGNHPQHF.

The chain is built from TRBV5-1 and TRBJ1-2; TCRdb's assignment of TRBD1 cannot be checked, as there is no DNA. The V gene's germline CDR1 is SGHRS and CDR2 YFSETQ. The CDR3 has 15 amino acids. The CDR3 loop reads CASSGWGTGDYGYTF.

V usage is TRBV7-8 and J usage is TRBJ2-4. CDR3 length equals 13 residues. The germline V gene has CDR1 SGHVS and CDR2 FQNEAQ. The CDR3 protein is CASSPELKNIQYF.

This chain connects TRBV4-3 to TRBJ1-2. The germline gives CDR1 LGHNA, CDR2 YSLEER. This CDR3 region has 14 residues. This CDR3 reads CASSQARGFYGYTF.

This rearrangement joins TRBV6-5 to TRBJ1-4; TCRdb calls TRBD1, which cannot be checked without DNA. The V gene's germline CDR1 is MNHEY and CDR2 SVGAGI. The CDR3 totals 15 residues. CDR3 residues: CASSYSAGHTEKLFF.

The chain links TRBV6-2 or TRBV6-3 to TRBJ2-7; no DNA is available, so the TRBD1 call from TCRdb remains unchecked. The CDR3 runs 14 residues. The germline V gene encodes CDR1 MNHEY and CDR2 SVGEGT. The CDR3 loop reads CASSTPGTQGEQYF.

This chain joins TRBV25-1 and TRBJ2-7. Germline V lookup: CDR1 MGHDK, CDR2 SYGVNS. The CDR3 loop spans 12 amino acids. This CDR3 is CASSDSGYEQYF.

V gene TRBV29-1 combines with J gene TRBJ2-7. Germline CDR1 is SQVTM and CDR2 is ANQGSEA. This CDR3 is built from 13 residues. The CDR3 sequence is CSVSLDFIYEQYF.

The V and J genes are TRBV10-3 and TRBJ1-1; no DNA is available, so the TRBD1 call from TCRdb remains unchecked. Germline loops: CDR1 ENHRY, CDR2 SYGVKD. The CDR3 has 14 residues. This CDR3 is CAIMGGQGTSEAFF.

CDR3 residues: CASRPGGSGELFF. The genes are TRBV6-2 or TRBV6-3 and TRBJ2-2; TCRdb selects TRBD1, and the lack of DNA leaves this call unchecked. Germline V gives CDR1 MNHEY, CDR2 SVGEGT. This CDR3 contains 13 residues.

The gene calls are TRBV7-3 and TRBJ2-2; TCRdb's D gene call, TRBD2, goes unchecked for lack of DNA. CDR1 is SGHTA and CDR2 is FQGTGA in the germline V gene. The CDR3 contains 16 residues. This chain's CDR3 is CASSLRLAMDSGELFF.

The chain recombines TRBV7-3 with TRBJ2-7; TCRdb's D call, TRBD1, is unchecked because there is no DNA. Germline-derived CDR1 and CDR2 are SGHTA and FQGTGA. The CDR3 totals 16 residues. CDR3 amino acids: CASSLRSRQGLHEQYF.

The chain has TRBV4-1 and TRBJ2-7; lacking DNA, the TRBD1 call made by TCRdb goes unchecked. CDR3 length: 14 amino acids. Germline-derived CDR1 and CDR2 are MGHRA and YSYEKL. CDR3 residues: CASSHPEGLNEQYF.

This rearrangement joins TRBV20-1 to TRBJ2-1; TCRdb's assignment of TRBD2 cannot be checked, as there is no DNA. The CDR3 runs 16 residues. Germline V gene sequence: CDR1 DFQATT, CDR2 SNEGSKA (reference sequence). CDR3 region: CSARDRERGTYNEQFF.

CDR3: CASSIPGTPNQETQYF. The chain recombines TRBV28 with TRBJ2-5; TCRdb outputs TRBD1, but without DNA this stays unchecked. Germline V gene lookup returns CDR1 MDHEN and CDR2 SYDVKM. There are 16 residues in the CDR3.

The chain joins TRBV13 to TRBJ1-1. Germline CDR1 reads PRHDT; CDR2 reads FYEKMQ (reference sequence). This CDR3 is 14 amino acids long. The CDR3 loop reads CASSLGPIPTEAFF. The full variable domain, its missing parts supplied by reference TRBV13 and TRBJ1-1, is AAGVIQSPRHLIKEKRETATLKCYPIPRHDTVYWYQQGPGQDPQFLISFYEKMQSDKGSIPDRFSAQQFSDYHSELNMSSLELGDSALYFCASSLGPIPTEAFFGQGTRLTVV.